This T cell receptor beta chain was sequenced for a study of blood T cell repertoires in COVID-19. Turning to the study itself: Samples came from the United States, Italy and Spain, spanning acute and convalescent COVID-19. Sample material is recorded as cDNA or gDNA derived from T cells, B-cell-depleted T cells, or PBMCs.

V was pared by 11 bases and J by 4 bases, with 14 bases between. This CDR3 has 13 amino acids. Germline V gene data show CDR1 as MDHEN and CDR2 as SYDVKM. Authors' processing steps: Reference gene primer amplification gave estimated nucleated cell counts. TCRdb keeps only in-frame clones here, not all; method: immunoSEQ multiplex PCR. For V, J and clone size, that table is used; D and trimming come from the DNA. This table holds tens of thousands of clones, approximately 84% found once. The sample consisted of peripheral blood. The chain has TRBV28 and TRBJ1-4, with D maybe TRBD1 (6 bases). This receptor was identified in a human donor in a cohort sampled during active COVID-19. CDR3 loop: CASGTPVNEKLFF. For the CDR3, the DNA is TGTGCCTCTGGGACACCCGTTAATGAAAAACTGTTTTTT.